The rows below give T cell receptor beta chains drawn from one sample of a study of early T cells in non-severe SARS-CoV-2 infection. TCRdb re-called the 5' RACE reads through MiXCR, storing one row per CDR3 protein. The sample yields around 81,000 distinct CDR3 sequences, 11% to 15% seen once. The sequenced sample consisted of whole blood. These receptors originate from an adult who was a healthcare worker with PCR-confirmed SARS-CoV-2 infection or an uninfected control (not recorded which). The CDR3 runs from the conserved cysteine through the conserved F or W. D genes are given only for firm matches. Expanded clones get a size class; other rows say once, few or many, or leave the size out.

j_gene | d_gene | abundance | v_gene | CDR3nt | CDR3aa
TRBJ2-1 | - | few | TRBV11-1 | TGTGCCAGCAGCTTAGCGCTCAGAGAAACCTACAATGAGCAGTTCTTC | CASSLALRETYNEQFF
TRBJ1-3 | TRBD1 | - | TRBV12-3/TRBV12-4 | TGTGCCAGCAGCCAAAACAGGGGATTCAGAAACACCATATATTTT | CASSQNRGFRNTIYF
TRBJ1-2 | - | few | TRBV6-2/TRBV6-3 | TGTGCCAGCAGTTACAAGGGGCAGGGCTACACCTTC | CASSYKGQGYTF
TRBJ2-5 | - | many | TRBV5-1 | TGCGCCAGCAGCTTGCCTCCCCAGACAGCCGAAGAGACCCAGTACTTC | CASSLPPQTAEETQYF
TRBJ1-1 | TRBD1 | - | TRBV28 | TGTGCCAGCCGAACGACAGGGGTCGATGAAGCTTTCTTT | CASRTTGVDEAFF
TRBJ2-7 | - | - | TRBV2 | TGTGCCAGCAGTGAAGGGGGCTACGAGCAGTACTTC | CASSEGGYEQYF
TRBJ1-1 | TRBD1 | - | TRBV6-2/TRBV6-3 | TGTGCCAGCAGTTACCCCCAGGGACAGGGAATGAACACTGAAGCTTTCTTT | CASSYPQGQGMNTEAFF
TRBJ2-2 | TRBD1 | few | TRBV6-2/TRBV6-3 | TGTGCCAGCAGGAATGGACAGGGGGCCGCCGGGGAGCTGTTTTTT | CASRNGQGAAGELFF
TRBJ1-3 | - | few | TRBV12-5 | TGTGCTAGTGGTCCCCCGGGACAAAGAACTGAAAACACCATATATTTT | CASGPPGQRTENTIYF
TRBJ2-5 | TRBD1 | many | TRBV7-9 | TGTGCCAGCAGCTTGACAGGGGGAAAGACCCAGTACTTC | CASSLTGGKTQYF
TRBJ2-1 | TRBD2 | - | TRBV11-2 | TGTGCCAGCAGCTTTGACCTAGCGGGGGGGCATGAGCAGTTCTTC | CASSFDLAGGHEQFF
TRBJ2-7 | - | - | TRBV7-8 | TGTGCCAGCAGCTTCGCACAGCAGAGGGAGCAGTACTTC | CASSFAQQREQYF
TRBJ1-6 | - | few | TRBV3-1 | TGTGCCAGCAGCCAAGGACATTCACCCCTCCACTTT | CASSQGHSPLHF
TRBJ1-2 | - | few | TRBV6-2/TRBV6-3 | TGTGCCAGCAGTCAGGAGTATGGCTACACCTTC | CASSQEYGYTF
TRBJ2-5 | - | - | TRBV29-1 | TGCAGCGTTGAAAGGGGCCCACCAGGGACCCAGTACTTC | CSVERGPPGTQYF
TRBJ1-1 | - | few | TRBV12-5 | TGTGCTAGTGGTCCAGGGGCAGAGCAATTGCCTAGGACTGAAGCTTTCTTT | CASGPGAEQLPRTEAFF
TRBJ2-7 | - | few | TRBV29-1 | TGCAGCGCTGGAGGAGGCACCCTCTACGAGCAGTACTTC | CSAGGGTLYEQYF
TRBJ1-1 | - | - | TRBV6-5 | TGTGCCGGCAGTACGACAGGTCTGAACACTGAAGCTTTCTTT | CAGSTTGLNTEAFF
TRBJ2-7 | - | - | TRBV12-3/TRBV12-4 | TGTGCCAGCTCTGCCCCGGGAAGGGTGTCTTCCGAGCAGTACTTC | CASSAPGRVSSEQYF
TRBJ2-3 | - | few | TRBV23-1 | TGCGCCAGCGGCAGGGGTAATCGCGGCACAGATACGCAGTATTTT | CASGRGNRGTDTQYF
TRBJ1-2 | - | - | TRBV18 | TGTGCCAGCTCACCTTTCCGAGACACAGCCTATGGCTACACCTTC | CASSPFRDTAYGYTF
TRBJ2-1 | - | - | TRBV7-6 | TGTGCCAGCAGCTTCGGGAGACACAATGAGCAGTTCTTC | CASSFGRHNEQFF
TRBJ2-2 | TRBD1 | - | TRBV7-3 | TGTGCCAGCAGCAAGGGACAGGGGGCGCACGGGGAGCTGTTTTTT | CASSKGQGAHGELFF
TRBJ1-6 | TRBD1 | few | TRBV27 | TGTGCCAGCAGTTTCTCTGTCCCGGGACAGGGTATGGGCTATAATTCACCCCTCCACTTT | CASSFSVPGQGMGYNSPLHF
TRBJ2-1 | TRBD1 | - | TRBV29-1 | TGCAGCGTAGACCGGGACAGGGACTACAATGAGCAGTTCTTC | CSVDRDRDYNEQFF
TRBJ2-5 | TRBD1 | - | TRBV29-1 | TGCAGCGTTGGCCAACTAGGGGGCCAAGGAGGGACCCAGTACTTC | CSVGQLGGQGGTQYF
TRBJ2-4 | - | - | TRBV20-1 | TGCAGTGCTAGCGCAGGAATCGAAAACATTCAGTACTTC | CSASAGIENIQYF
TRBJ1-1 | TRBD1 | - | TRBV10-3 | TGTGCCACCCTAGGACAGGGTAGATTCACTGAAGCTTTCTTT | CATLGQGRFTEAFF
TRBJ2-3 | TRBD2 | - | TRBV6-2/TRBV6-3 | TGTGCCAGCAGTTACGGGGACTATTGGCAGTATTTT | CASSYGDYWQYF
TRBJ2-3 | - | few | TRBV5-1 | TGCGCCAGCTACCTGGGCGAAGGCACAGATACGCAGTATTTT | CASYLGEGTDTQYF
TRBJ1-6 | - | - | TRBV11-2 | TGTGCCAGCAGCTTAACTGGGAGCTCCTATAATTCACCCCTCCACTTT | CASSLTGSSYNSPLHF
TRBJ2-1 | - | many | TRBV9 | TGTGCCAGCAGCTTAACGGGGAATTGGAATGAGCAGTTCTTC | CASSLTGNWNEQFF
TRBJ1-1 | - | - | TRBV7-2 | TGTGCCAGCAGCTTCGAAGTCAGGGTAAAAGAAGCTTTCTTT | CASSFEVRVKEAFF
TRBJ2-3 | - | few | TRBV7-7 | TGTGCCAGCAGCTTATTTGATCGGGGGGCCGGACCGCAGTATTTT | CASSLFDRGAGPQYF
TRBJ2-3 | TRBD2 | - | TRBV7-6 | TGTGCCAGCAGCACACTAGCGGGGGGGCCCGCAACAGATACGCAGTATTTT | CASSTLAGGPATDTQYF
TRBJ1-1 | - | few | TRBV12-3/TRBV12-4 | TGTGCCAGCAGTTTTTCGGACACCCGAAGGACTGAAGCTTTCTTT | CASSFSDTRRTEAFF
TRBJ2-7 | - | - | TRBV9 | TGTGCCAGCAGCGTATCGGAGTCCTACGAGCAGTACTTC | CASSVSESYEQYF
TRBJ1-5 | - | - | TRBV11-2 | TGTGCCAGCAGCCAGCTCCTCAATCAGCCCCAGCATTTT | CASSQLLNQPQHF
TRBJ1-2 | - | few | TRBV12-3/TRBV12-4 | TGTGCCAGCAGTCCAGGGGAGCGAGCTAACTATGGCTACACCTTC | CASSPGERANYGYTF
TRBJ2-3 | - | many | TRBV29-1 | TGCAGCGTTGAAGTGAGCGGTGTAGGTACGCAGTATTTT | CSVEVSGVGTQYF
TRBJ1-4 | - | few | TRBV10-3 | TGTGCCATCAGCCCCCGGGGGGCAAATGAAAAACTGTTTTTT | CAISPRGANEKLFF
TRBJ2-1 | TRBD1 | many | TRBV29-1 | TGCAGCGTTGTAGGACAGGGGGCTGGTGAGCAGTTCTTC | CSVVGQGAGEQFF
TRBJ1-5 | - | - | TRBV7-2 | TGTGCCAGCAGCTCGAGGAGGGGAAGTCAGCCCCAGCATTTT | CASSSRRGSQPQHF
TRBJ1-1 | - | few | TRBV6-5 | TGTGCCAGCAACGAGGGGGGGCGGAACACTGAAGCTTTCTTT | CASNEGGRNTEAFF
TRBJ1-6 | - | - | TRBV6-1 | TGTGCCAGCAGTGAACAGGAACAGGGCTATTCACCCCTCCACTTT | CASSEQEQGYSPLHF
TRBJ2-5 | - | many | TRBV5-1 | TGCGCCAGCAGCCCCTCGGGAGCCCTCGGGGAGACCCAGTACTTC | CASSPSGALGETQYF
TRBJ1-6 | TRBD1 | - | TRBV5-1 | TGCGCCAGCAGCGGGACCGTGGACAGGTCGTCACCCCTCCACTTT | CASSGTVDRSSPLHF
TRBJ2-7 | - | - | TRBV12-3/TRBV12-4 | TGTGCCAGCAGTTTGAGGGACGAGCAGTACTTC | CASSLRDEQYF
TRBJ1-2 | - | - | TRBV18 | TGTGCCAGCTCACCCGAAACAGGGACCCCCTATGGCTACACCTTC | CASSPETGTPYGYTF
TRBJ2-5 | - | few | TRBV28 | TGTGCCAGCAGTGAGTTCGGCGCGGGGTCCGGAGAGACCCAGTACTTC | CASSEFGAGSGETQYF
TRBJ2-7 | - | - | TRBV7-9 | TGTGCCAGCAGCTTACGCGGGACCTACGAGCAGTACTTC | CASSLRGTYEQYF